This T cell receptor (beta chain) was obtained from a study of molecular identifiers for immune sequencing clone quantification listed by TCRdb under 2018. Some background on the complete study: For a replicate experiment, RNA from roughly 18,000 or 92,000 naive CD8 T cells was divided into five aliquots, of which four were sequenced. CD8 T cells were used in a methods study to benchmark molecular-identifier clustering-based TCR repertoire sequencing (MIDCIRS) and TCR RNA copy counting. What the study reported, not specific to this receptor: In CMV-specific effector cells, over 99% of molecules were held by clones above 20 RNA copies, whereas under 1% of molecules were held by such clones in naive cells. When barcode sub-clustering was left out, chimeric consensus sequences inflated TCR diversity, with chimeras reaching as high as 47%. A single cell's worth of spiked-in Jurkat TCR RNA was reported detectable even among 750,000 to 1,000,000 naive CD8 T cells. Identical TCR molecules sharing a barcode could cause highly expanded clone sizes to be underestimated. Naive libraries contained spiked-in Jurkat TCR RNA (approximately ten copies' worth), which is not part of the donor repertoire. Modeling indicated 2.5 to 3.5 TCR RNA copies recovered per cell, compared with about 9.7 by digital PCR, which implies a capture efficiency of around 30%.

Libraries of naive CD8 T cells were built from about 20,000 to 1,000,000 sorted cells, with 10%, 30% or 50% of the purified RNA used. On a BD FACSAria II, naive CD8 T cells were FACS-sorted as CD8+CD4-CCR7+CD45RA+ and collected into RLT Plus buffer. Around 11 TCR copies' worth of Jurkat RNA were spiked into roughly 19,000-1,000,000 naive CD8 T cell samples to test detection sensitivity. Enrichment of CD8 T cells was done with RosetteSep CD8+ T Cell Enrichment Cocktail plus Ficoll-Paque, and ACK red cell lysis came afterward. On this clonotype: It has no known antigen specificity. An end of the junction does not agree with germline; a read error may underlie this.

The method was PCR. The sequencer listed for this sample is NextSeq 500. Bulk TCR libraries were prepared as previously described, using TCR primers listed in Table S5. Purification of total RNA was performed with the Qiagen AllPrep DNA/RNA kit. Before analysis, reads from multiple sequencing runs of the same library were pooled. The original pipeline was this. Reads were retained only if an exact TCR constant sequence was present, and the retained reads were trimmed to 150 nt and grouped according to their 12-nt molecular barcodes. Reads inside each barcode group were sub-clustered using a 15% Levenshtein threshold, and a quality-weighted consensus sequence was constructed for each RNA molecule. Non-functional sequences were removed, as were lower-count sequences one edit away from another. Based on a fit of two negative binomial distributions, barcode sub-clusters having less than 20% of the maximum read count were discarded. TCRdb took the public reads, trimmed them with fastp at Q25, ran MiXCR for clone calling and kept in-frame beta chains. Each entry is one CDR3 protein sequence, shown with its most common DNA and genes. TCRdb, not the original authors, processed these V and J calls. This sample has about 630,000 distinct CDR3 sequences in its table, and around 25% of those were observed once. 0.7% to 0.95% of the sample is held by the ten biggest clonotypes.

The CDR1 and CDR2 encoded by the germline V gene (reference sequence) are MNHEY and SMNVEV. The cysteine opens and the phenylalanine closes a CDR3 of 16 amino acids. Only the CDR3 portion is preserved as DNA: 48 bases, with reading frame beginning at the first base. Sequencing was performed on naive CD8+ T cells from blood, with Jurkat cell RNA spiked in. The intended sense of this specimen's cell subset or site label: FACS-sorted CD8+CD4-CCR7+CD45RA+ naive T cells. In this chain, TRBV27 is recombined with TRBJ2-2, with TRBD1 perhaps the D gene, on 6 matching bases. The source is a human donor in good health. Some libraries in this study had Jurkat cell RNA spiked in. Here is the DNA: TGTGCCAGCAACGAAGTGGGGGCGGAGGTCACCCGGGAGCTGTTTTTT. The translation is CASNEVGAEVTRELFF.